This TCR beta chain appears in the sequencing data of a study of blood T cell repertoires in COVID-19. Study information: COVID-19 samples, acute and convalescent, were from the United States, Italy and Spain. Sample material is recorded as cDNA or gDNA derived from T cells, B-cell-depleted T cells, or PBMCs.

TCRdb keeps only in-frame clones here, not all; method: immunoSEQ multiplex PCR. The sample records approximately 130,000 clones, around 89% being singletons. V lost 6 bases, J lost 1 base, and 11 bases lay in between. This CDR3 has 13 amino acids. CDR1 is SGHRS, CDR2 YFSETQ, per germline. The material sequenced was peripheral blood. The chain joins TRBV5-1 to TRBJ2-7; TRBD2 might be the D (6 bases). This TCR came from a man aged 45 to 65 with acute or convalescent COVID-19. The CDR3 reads CASTPGVSYEQYF. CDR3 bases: TGCGCCAGCACCCCGGGGGTTTCCTACGAGCAGTACTTC.